This is a list of T cell receptor beta chains from one sample in a study of blood T cell repertoires in COVID-19. Data came from immunoSEQ multiplex PCR; TCRdb stores just in-frame clones and leaves some out. The sample consists of about 330,000 clones, 80% to 95% of them appearing once. Sequenced material: PBMCs or T cells enriched from blood (not recorded which). The receptor source for this set is a woman aged 25 to 39 who had recovered from COVID-19. CDR3s include the opening cysteine and the closing phenylalanine or tryptophan. D genes are given only for firm matches.

>TRBJ1-1|TRBD1|TRBV19|13
CASSATGGTEAFF
TGTGCCAGTAGTGCTACAGGGGGCACTGAAGCTTTCTTT
>TRBJ1-5|.|TRBV18|14
CASSRNRDNQPQHF
TGTGCCAGCTCCCGAAATCGGGACAATCAGCCCCAGCATTTT
>TRBJ1-1|.|TRBV12-3/TRBV12-4|13
CASSRQMNTEAFF
TGTGCCAGCAGTAGACAGATGAACACTGAAGCTTTCTTT
>TRBJ2-3|.|TRBV19|17
CASSDLGSQGRTDTQYF
TGTGCCAGTAGTGACCTGGGGTCACAGGGTAGGACAGATACGCAGTATTTT
>TRBJ2-7|.|TRBV18|14
CASSPRDTSYEQYF
TGTGCCAGCTCACCACGGGACACTTCCTACGAGCAGTACTTC
>TRBJ1-1|TRBD1|TRBV30|14
CAWEPGQKNTEAFF
TGTGCCTGGGAGCCGGGACAGAAGAACACTGAAGCTTTCTTT
>TRBJ2-5|TRBD2|TRBV10-3|14
CAISEGLVAETQYF
TGTGCCATCAGTGAGGGACTAGTCGCGGAGACCCAGTACTTC
>TRBJ1-1|.|TRBV7-9|13
CASSSQGGTEAFF
TGTGCCAGCAGCTCCCAGGGTGGCACTGAAGCTTTCTTT
>TRBJ2-7|.|TRBV4-3|13
CASSPSSSYEQYF
TGCGCCAGCAGCCCTAGCAGCTCCTACGAGCAGTACTTC
>TRBJ1-6|.|TRBV6-5|12
CASRRGNTPLHF
TGTGCCAGCCGCAGGGGCAATACACCCCTCCACTTT
>TRBJ1-4|.|TRBV29-1|10
CSVSGEKLFF
TGCAGCGTTTCAGGTGAAAAACTGTTTTTT
>TRBJ2-2|.|TRBV7-8|13
CASSFTGAGELFF
TGTGCCAGCAGCTTCACAGGAGCCGGGGAGCTGTTTTTT